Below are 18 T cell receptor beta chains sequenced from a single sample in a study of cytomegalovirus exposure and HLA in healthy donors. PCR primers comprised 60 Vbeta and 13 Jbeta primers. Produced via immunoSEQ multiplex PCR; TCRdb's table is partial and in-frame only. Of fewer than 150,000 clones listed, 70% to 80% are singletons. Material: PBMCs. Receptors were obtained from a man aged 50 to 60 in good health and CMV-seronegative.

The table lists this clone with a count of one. This chain's CDR3 is CASSSPGAGALLTNQPQHF. In DNA, the CDR3 is TGTGCCAGCAGTTCCCCTGGTGCAGGGGCCCTTTTGACTAATCAGCCCCAGCATTTT. The chain recombines TRBV28 with TRBJ1-5, with D possibly being TRBD1 (6 bases). The length of the CDR3 is 19 residues. Germline V CDR1 and CDR2: MDHEN, SYDVKM. Trimming cost V 4 bases and J 4 bases, with 26 bases left between them. Together with reference TRBV28 and TRBJ1-5, the CDR3 gives the full variable domain: DVKVTQSSRYLVKRTGEKVFLECVQDMDHENMFWYRQDPGLGLRLIYFSYDVKMKEKGDIPEGYSVSREKKERFSLILESASTNQTSMYLCASSSPGAGALLTNQPQHFGDGTRLSIL.

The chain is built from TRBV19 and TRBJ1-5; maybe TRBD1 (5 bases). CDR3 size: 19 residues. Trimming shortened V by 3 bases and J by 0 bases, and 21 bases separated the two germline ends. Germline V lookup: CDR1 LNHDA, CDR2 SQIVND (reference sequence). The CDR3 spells CASSIMTGGPTISNQPQHF. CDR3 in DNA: TGTGCCAGTAGTATTATGACGGGGGGACCAACGATTAGCAATCAGCCCCAGCATTTT. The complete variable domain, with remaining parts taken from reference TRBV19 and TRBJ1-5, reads DGGITQSPKYLFRKEGQNVTLSCEQNLNHDAMYWYRQDPGQGLRLIYYSQIVNDFQKGDIAEGYSVSREKKESFPLTVTSAQKNPTAFYLCASSIMTGGPTISNQPQHFGDGTRLSIL.

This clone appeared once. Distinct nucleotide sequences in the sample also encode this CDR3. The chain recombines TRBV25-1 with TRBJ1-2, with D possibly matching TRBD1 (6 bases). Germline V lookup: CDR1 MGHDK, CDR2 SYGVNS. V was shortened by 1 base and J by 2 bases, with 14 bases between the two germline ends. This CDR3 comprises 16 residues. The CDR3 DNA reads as TGTGCCAGCAGTGAATCCAGGGGAGCTGGGAACTATGGCTACACCTTC. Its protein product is CASSESRGAGNYGYTF.

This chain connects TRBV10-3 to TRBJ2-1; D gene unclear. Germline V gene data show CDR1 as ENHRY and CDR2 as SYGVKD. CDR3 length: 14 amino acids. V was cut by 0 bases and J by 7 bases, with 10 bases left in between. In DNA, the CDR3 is TGTGCCATCAGTGAGTCGTGGTGGCAGAATGAGCAGTTCTTC. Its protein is CAISESWWQNEQFF.

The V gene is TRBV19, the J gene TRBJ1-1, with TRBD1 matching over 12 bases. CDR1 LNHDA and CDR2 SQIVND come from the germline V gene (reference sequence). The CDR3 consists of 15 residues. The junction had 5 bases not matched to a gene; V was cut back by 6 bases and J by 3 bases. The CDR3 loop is CASRGQGAGDTEAFF. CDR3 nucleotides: TGTGCCAGTAGGGGACAGGGGGCTGGGGACACTGAAGCTTTCTTT.

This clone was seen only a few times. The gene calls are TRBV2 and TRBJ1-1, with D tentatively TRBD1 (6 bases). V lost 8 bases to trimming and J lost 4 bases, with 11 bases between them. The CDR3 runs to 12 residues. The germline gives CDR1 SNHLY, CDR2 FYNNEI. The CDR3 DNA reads TGTGCCAGCCGAACAGGGATCACTGAAGCTTTCTTT. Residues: CASRTGITEAFF. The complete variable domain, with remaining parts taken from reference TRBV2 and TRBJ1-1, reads EPEVTQTPSHQVTQMGQEVILRCVPISNHLYFYWYRQILGQKVEFLVSFYNNEISEKSEIFDDQFSVERPDGSNFTLKIRSTKLEDSAMYFCASRTGITEAFFGQGTRLTVV.

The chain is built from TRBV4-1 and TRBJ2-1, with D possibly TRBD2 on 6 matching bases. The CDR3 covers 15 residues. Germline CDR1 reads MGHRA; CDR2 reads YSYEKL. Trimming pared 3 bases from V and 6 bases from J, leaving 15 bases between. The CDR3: CASSQNPGLSNEQFF. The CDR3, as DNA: TGCGCCAGCAGCCAGAACCCTGGACTAAGCAATGAGCAGTTCTTC.

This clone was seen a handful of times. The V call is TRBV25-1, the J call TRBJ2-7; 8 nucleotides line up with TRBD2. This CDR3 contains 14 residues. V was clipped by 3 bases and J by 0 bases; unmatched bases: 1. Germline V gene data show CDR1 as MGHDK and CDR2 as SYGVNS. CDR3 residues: CASSETSASYEQYF. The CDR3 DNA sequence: TGTGCCAGCAGTGAGACTAGCGCCTCCTACGAGCAGTACTTC.

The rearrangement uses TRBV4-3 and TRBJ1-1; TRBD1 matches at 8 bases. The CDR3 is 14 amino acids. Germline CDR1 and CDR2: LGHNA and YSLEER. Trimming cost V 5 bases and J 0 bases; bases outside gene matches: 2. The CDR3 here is CASSEQGVNTEAFF. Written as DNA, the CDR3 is TGCGCCAGCAGCGAACAGGGGGTGAACACTGAAGCTTTCTTT.

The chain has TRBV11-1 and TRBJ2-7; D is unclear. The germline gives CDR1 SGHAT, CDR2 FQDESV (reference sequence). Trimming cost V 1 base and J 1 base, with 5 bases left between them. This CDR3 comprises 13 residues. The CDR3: CASSLGRSYEQYF. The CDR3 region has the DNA TGTGCCAGCAGCTTAGGCCGGTCCTACGAGCAGTACTTC.

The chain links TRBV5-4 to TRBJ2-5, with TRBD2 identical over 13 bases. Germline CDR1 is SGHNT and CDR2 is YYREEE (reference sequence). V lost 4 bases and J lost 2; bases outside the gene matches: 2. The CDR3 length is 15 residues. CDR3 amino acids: CASSKGLAGQETQYF. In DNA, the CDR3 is TGTGCCAGCAGCAAGGGACTAGCGGGACAAGAGACCCAGTACTTC.

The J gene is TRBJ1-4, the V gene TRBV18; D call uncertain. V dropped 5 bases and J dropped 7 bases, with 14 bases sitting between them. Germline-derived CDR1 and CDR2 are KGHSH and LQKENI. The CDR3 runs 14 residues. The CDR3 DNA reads TGTGCCAGCTCATTCTCAGTGGGAGGTGAAAAACTGTTTTTT. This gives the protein CASSFSVGGEKLFF.

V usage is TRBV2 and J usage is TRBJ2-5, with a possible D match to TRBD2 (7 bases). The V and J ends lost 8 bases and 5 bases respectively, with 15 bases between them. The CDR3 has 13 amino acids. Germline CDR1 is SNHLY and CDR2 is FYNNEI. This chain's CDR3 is CASEVEGGETQYF. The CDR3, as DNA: TGTGCCAGCGAGGTTGAGGGGGGGGAGACCCAGTACTTC.

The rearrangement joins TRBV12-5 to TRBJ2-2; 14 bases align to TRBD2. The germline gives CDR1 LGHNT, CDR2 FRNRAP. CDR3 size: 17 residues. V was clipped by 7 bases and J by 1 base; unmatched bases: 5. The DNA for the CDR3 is TGTGCTAGTGCCAGACTAGCGGGGGGGGTGAACACCGGGGAGCTGTTTTTT. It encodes CASARLAGGVNTGELFF.

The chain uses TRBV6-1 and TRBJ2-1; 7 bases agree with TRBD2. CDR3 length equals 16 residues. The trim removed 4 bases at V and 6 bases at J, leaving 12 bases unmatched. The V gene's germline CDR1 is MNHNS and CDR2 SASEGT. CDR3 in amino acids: CASSVVGTGGVNEQFF. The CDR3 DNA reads TGTGCCAGCAGTGTAGTGGGGACTGGGGGGGTCAATGAGCAGTTCTTC.

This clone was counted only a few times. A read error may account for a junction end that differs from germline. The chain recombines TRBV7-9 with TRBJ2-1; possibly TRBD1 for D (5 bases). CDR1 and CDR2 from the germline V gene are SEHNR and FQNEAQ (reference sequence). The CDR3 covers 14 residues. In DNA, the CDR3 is TGTGCCAGCAGCCCCCCCGTAGCTATGGGGCCACAGATCTTC. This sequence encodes CASSPPVAMGPQIF.

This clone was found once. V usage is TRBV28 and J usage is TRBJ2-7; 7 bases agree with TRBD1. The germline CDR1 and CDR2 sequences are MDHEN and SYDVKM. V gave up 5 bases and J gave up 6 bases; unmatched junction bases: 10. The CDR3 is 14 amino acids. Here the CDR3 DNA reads TGTGCCAGCAGTCACAGGGGAATATCGGTCGAGCAGTACTTC. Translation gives CASSHRGISVEQYF.

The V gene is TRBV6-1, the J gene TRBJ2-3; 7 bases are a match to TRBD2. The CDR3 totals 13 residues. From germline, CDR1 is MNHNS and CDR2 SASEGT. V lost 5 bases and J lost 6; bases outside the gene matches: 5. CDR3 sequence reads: CASSLGEGDTQYF. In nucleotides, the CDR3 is TGTGCCAGCAGTCTTGGGGAGGGGGATACGCAGTATTTT.